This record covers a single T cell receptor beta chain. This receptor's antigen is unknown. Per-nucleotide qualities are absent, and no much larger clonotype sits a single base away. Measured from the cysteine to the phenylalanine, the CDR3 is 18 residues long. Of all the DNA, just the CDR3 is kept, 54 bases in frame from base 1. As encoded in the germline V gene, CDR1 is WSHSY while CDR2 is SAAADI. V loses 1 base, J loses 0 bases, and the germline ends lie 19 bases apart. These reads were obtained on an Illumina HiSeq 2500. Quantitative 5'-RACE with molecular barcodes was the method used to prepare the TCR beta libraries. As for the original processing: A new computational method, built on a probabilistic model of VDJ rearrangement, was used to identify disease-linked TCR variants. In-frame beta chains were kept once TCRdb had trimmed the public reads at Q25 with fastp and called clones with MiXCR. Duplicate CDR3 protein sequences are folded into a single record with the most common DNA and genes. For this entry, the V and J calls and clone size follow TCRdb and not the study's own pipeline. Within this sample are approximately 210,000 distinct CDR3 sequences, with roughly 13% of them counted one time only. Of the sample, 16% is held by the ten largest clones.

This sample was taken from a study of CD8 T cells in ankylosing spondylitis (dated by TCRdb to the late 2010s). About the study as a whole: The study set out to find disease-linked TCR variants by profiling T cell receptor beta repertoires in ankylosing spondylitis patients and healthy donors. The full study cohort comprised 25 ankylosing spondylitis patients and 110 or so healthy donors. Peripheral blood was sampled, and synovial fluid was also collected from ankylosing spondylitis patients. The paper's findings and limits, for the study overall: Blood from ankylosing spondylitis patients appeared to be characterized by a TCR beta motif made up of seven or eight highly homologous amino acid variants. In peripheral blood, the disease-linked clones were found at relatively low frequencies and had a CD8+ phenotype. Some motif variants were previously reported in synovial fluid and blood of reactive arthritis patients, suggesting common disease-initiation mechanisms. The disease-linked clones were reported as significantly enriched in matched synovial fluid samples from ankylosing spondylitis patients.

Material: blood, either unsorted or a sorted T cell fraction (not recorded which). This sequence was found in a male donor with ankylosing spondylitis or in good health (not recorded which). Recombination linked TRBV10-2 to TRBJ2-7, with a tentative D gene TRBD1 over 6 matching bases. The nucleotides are TGCGCCAGCAGTGAGTTCGCGACCCGGACAGTGCCCTCCTACGAGCAGTACTTC. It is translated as CASSEFATRTVPSYEQYF.